This T cell receptor (beta chain) comes out of a study of blood T cell repertoires in COVID-19. On the study more broadly: The United States, Italy and Spain were the sources of the acute and convalescent COVID-19 samples.

Produced via immunoSEQ multiplex PCR; TCRdb's table is partial and in-frame only. The sample has approximately 300,000 clones, less than 85% seen once; the top ten hold 1.5% to 2%. Trimming left V 2 bases short and J 4 bases short, with 12 bases between. This CDR3 region has 15 residues. Germline V gene sequence: CDR1 SNHLY, CDR2 FYNNEI. The study drew participants aged roughly 18 to 95 years from roughly 25 US areas. Assignment of participants to cohorts was predicated upon participant-reported clinical history. Participants in the exposed group had met a COVID-19 case in the 2 weeks before joining the study.

The sequence derives from a woman between 25 and 40 years old who had been exposed to COVID-19. The chain employs TRBV2 and TRBJ1-3, with D uncertain. Input material: PBMCs or T cells enriched from blood (not recorded which). The CDR3 is CASSERRVTGNTIYF. The CDR3 DNA reads TGTGCCAGCAGTGAAAGGAGGGTAACAGGAAACACCATATATTTT.